At least ten counts were recorded for the clone carrying this T cell receptor beta chain. Its matching antigen is unknown. TCRdb re-derived calls from the reads in MiXCR, one entry per CDR3 protein. This table has some 220,000 distinct CDR3 sequences, approximately 13% appearing once. The data stem from a study of T cell repertoires in cytomegalovirus infection. For the study at large: Public signatures in TCR beta pointed to CMV infection and matching HLA type. Study results and limitations: It was HLA-C-restricted CMV-specific TCR beta clonotypes that dominated the response ex vivo. CMV carriers with the relevant HLA were identified by cumulative public TCR beta family frequency.

Germline CDR1 SEHNR, CDR2 FQNEAQ (reference sequence). Trimming took off 2 bases at V and 8 bases at J, with 13 bases between the two ends. The CDR3 spans 14 residues. This clonotype was sampled from a human donor in good health (CMV status not recorded). Some clones in this sample may be carry-over from other donors' samples. The V gene is TRBV7-9, the J gene TRBJ2-1; either TRBD1 or TRBD2 may fit D (5 bases each). The specimen sequenced was PBMCs. The CDR3 loop is CASSLHQGAYEQFF. DNA of the CDR3: TGTGCCAGCAGCTTACACCAGGGAGCCTATGAGCAGTTCTTC.